One and the same sample provided the 16 T cell receptor beta chains below, sequenced in a study of T cells in Graves' hyperthyroidism and ophthalmopathy (dated by TCRdb to about 2019). Libraries were built with multiplex PCR. These reads were obtained on an Illumina HiSeq 2000. The TCR beta CDR3 regions were amplified from the RNA transcripts. For the first round of RT-PCR on the TCR CDR3, the HTBI primer set was used together with the Qiagen OneStep RT-PCR kit. Starting from the raw public reads, TCRdb applied fastp trimming at Q25, assembled clones with MiXCR and retained in-frame beta chains. Rows merge per CDR3 protein into single entries with the most common DNA and genes. This sample is represented by 400,000 to 500,000 distinct CDR3 sequences; approximately 13% of them were singletons. The ten largest clonotypes hold approximately 5.8% of the sample. The sequenced sample consisted of blood. These receptors were taken from a woman aged 18 to 35 with Graves' hyperthyroidism.

This clonotype was counted ten times or more. The chain uses TRBV12-3 or TRBV12-4 and TRBJ2-3, with 7 bases matching TRBD2. The CDR3 loop spans 16 amino acids. After removal of 5 bases from V and 0 bases from J, the junction contained 8 bases not matched to a gene. The CDR3 here is CASSPRTRSSTDTQYF. DNA of the CDR3: TGTGCCAGCAGTCCCCGGACTAGATCTAGCACAGATACGCAGTATTTT.

V usage is TRBV5-4 and J usage is TRBJ2-2; TRBD1 matches at 8 bases. J was trimmed by 2 bases and V by 4 bases; bases with no gene match: 7. The germline CDR1 and CDR2 sequences are SGHNT and YYREEE (reference sequence). CDR3 length equals 16 residues. CDR3 in amino acids: CASSKGQAFNTGELFF. The CDR3 DNA is TGTGCCAGCAGCAAGGGACAGGCTTTTAACACCGGGGAGCTGTTTTTT.

In this sample, this clonotype turned up many times. CDR3 protein: CASSFRDKSYEQYF. Here the CDR3 DNA reads TGTGCCAGCAGCTTCCGGGACAAGTCCTACGAGCAGTACTTC. The chain has TRBV3-1 and TRBJ2-7; D is perhaps TRBD1 (6 bases). This CDR3 region has 14 residues. Trimming stripped 5 bases from V and 1 base from J, with 12 bases between. CDR1 is LGHDT, CDR2 YNNKEL, per germline (reference sequence).

This clonotype was picked up many times. The chain is built from TRBV20-1 and TRBJ2-1; 9 positions match TRBD1. Germline loops: CDR1 DFQATT, CDR2 SNEGSKA (reference sequence). The CDR3 extends over 15 amino acids. V trimming: 6 bases; J trimming: 4 bases; junction bases outside the gene matches: 10. CDR3 region: CSAVSRDRVYNEQFF. The CDR3 bases are TGCAGTGCCGTTTCCCGGGACAGGGTATACAATGAGCAGTTCTTC.

The V gene is TRBV9, the J gene TRBJ2-5, with 16 bases aligning to TRBD2. Trimming removed 3 bases from V and 5 bases from J; junction bases left unmatched: 7. Per the germline V gene, CDR1 is SGDLS and CDR2 is YYNGEE. This CDR3 contains 17 residues. The DNA of the CDR3 is TGTGCCAGCAGCGGAGGAGGGACTAGCGGGAGGGGGGAGACCCAGTACTTC. This codes for CASSGGGTSGRGETQYF. The entire variable domain, with the rest obtained from reference TRBV9 and TRBJ2-5, is as follows: DSGVTQTPKHLITATGQRVTLRCSPRSGDLSVYWYQQSLDQGLQFLIQYYNGEERAKGNILERFSAQQFPDLHSELNLSSLELGDSALYFCASSGGGTSGRGETQYFGPGTRLLVL.

This clonotype was detected many times. The V call is TRBV2, the J call TRBJ1-1; D perhaps matches TRBD1 (5 bases). The CDR3 covers 16 residues. V lost 0 bases, J lost 0 bases, and 11 bases lay in between. Germline-derived CDR1 and CDR2 are SNHLY and FYNNEI. CDR3 amino acids: CASSEAAGHMNTEAFF. CDR3 DNA sequence: TGTGCCAGCAGTGAAGCAGCAGGACACATGAACACTGAAGCTTTCTTT.

CDR3 residues: CASSPSVAGLPGETQYF. CDR3 nucleotides: TGTGCCAGCAGCCCCTCAGTAGCGGGGTTACCTGGAGAGACCCAGTACTTC. V usage is TRBV6-2 or TRBV6-3 and J usage is TRBJ2-5; 8 bases agree with TRBD2. CDR1 and CDR2 from the germline V gene are MNHEY and SVGEGT. CDR3 length: 17 amino acids. V gave up 6 bases and J gave up 4 bases; unmatched junction bases: 16.

This clonotype was counted a few times. V and J are TRBV9 and TRBJ2-1, with D uncertain. The germline CDR1 and CDR2 sequences are SGDLS and YYNGEE. CDR3 length equals 13 residues. The V end was cut by 0 bases, the J end by 7 bases, with 8 bases between. The CDR3 reads CASSVEGENEQFF. DNA of the CDR3: TGTGCCAGCAGCGTAGAGGGTGAGAATGAGCAGTTCTTC.

This clonotype was observed a handful of times. The chain is built from TRBV19 and TRBJ1-2; D is unresolved. Trimming removed 0 bases at V and 10 bases at J, with 18 bases between. This CDR3 region has 15 residues. Germline CDR1 and CDR2: LNHDA and SQIVND (reference sequence). This CDR3 reads CASSIDTSRAPDYTF. The CDR3 coding sequence is TGTGCCAGTAGTATAGATACGTCCCGGGCGCCAGACTACACCTTC.

The rearrangement uses TRBV29-1 and TRBJ1-3; tentative D call: TRBD1 (5 bases). V lost 5 bases, J lost 0 bases, and 14 bases lay in between. The V gene's germline CDR1 is SQVTM and CDR2 ANQGSEA. The CDR3 has 15 residues. In nucleotides, the CDR3 is TGCAGCGTTTGGGGGGATCGACGCTCTGGAAACACCATATATTTT. It codes for CSVWGDRRSGNTIYF.

This clonotype was recorded many times. V gene TRBV20-1 combines with J gene TRBJ2-5; no clear D. The germline CDR1 and CDR2 sequences are DFQATT and SNEGSKA (reference sequence). The CDR3 is 10 amino acids. V lost 5 bases and J 3 bases, leaving 4 bases between the germline ends. CDR3 in amino acids: CSAVKETQYF. The CDR3 region has the DNA TGCAGTGCTGTGAAAGAGACCCAGTACTTC.

This clonotype was detected many times. The chain recombines TRBV20-1 with TRBJ2-7; D is possibly TRBD2 (5 bases). The germline V gene has CDR1 DFQATT and CDR2 SNEGSKA (reference sequence). V lost 6 bases, J lost 2 bases, and 14 bases lay in between. This CDR3 is 13 amino acids long. In nucleotides, the CDR3 is TGCAGTGCCGTTGACGGGATTACCTACGAGCAGTACTTC. Encoded protein: CSAVDGITYEQYF.

This clonotype was observed at least ten times. The V call is TRBV2, the J call TRBJ2-7; TRBD2 aligns across 9 bases. The CDR3 contains 15 residues. CDR1 is SNHLY and CDR2 is FYNNEI in the germline V gene. The junction had 10 bases not matched to a gene; V was cut back by 4 bases and J by 6 bases. The CDR3 here is CASSVNSGRGGEQYF. The CDR3 nucleotides are TGTGCCAGCAGTGTCAATAGCGGGAGAGGGGGCGAGCAGTACTTC.

The DNA of the CDR3 is TGCAGTGCCCGTGGGGACATCTTCACAGATACGCAGTATTTT. The encoded protein is CSARGDIFTDTQYF. The chain has TRBV20-1 and TRBJ2-3, with D possibly being TRBD1 (6 bases). The V and J ends lost 6 bases and 2 bases respectively, with 15 bases between them. Germline V lookup: CDR1 DFQATT, CDR2 SNEGSKA (reference sequence). The CDR3 is made up of 14 amino acids.

About this clonotype: A read error is possible here, since a much larger clone lies one base away. The chain is built from TRBV7-7 and TRBJ2-3; D remains unclear. Germline assignment: CDR1 SSHAT and CDR2 FNYEAQ (reference sequence). The CDR3 runs 13 residues. The CDR3 reads CASSSSDTDMQYF. CDR3 sequence (DNA): TGTGCTAGCAGCTCCAGTGACACAGATATGCAGTATTTT.

This clonotype has only a few counts. A much larger clone sits a single nucleotide away, making a read error possible. This chain links TRBV7-9 with TRBJ2-7, with D perhaps matching TRBD1 or TRBD2 (5 bases each). Trimming took off 0 bases at V and 6 bases at J, with 18 bases between the two ends. The CDR3 spans 16 residues. Per germline, CDR1 SEHNR and CDR2 FQNEAQ (reference sequence). This CDR3 is CASSLALGGSPLEQYF. In nucleotides, the CDR3 is TGTGCCAGCAGCTTAGCGCTTGGGGGTAGCCCTCTCGAGCAGTACTTC.